The sample holds a few counts of the clone carrying this TCR beta chain. This entry comes from a study of CD8+ T cells in alopecia areata. This CDR3 contains 15 residues. Trimming removed 1 base at V and 2 bases at J, with 12 bases between. Per germline, CDR1 SGHVS and CDR2 FNYEAQ. Reverse transcription of extracted RNA yielded cDNA, which provided the sequencing template. The assay was immunoSEQ multiplex PCR, and TCRdb's table has in-frame clones only and misses some. Of a few hundred thousand clones in the sample, around 50% were seen once. The genes are TRBV7-6 and TRBJ2-7; maybe TRBD1 (6 bases). Sequencing input: CD8+ T cells sorted from blood. This receptor was obtained from a human donor in good health. The DNA for the CDR3 is TGTGCCAGCAGCTTAGGCGTGGGGGACACCTACGAGCAGTACTTC. It is translated as CASSLGVGDTYEQYF. Together with reference TRBV7-6 and TRBJ2-7, the CDR3 gives the full variable domain: GAGVSQSPRYKVTKRGQDVALRCDPISGHVSLYWYRQALGQGPEFLTYFNYEAQQDKSGLPNDRFSAERPEGSISTLTIQRTEQRDSAMYRCASSLGVGDTYEQYFGPGTRLTVT.